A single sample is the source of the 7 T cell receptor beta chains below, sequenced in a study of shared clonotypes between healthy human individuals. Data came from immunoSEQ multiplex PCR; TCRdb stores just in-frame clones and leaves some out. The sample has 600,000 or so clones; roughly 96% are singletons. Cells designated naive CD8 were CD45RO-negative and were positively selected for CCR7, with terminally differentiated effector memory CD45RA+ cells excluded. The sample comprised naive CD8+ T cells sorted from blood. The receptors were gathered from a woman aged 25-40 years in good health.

The CDR3 is CASSLVGEPYSNQPQHF. The CDR3 DNA is TGTGCCAGCAGCCTAGTAGGTGAGCCCTATAGCAATCAGCCCCAGCATTTT. The chain joins TRBV2 to TRBJ1-5; D is undetermined. Per the germline V gene, CDR1 is SNHLY and CDR2 is FYNNEI. Trimming cost V 6 bases and J 0 bases, with 18 bases left between them. The CDR3 length is 17 residues.

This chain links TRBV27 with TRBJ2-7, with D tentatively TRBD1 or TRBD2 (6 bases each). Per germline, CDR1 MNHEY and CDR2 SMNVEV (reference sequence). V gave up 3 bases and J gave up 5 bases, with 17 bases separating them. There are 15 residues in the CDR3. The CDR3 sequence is CASSFRGPDPHEQYF. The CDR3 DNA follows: TGTGCCAGCAGTTTCCGGGGGCCCGATCCCCACGAGCAGTACTTC.

The CDR3 sequence: CASSIYASLGTEAFF. DNA of the CDR3: TGTGCCAGTAGTATCTATGCCTCCTTGGGGACTGAAGCTTTCTTT. The V gene is TRBV19, the J gene TRBJ1-1; D gene ambiguous. Germline loops: CDR1 LNHDA, CDR2 SQIVND (reference sequence). This CDR3 contains 15 residues. The V end lost 3 bases, the J end lost 5 bases, and 16 bases lay between the germline ends. Together with reference TRBV19 and TRBJ1-1, the CDR3 gives the full variable domain: DGGITQSPKYLFRKEGQNVTLSCEQNLNHDAMYWYRQDPGQGLRLIYYSQIVNDFQKGDIAEGYSVSREKKESFPLTVTSAQKNPTAFYLCASSIYASLGTEAFFGQGTRLTVV.

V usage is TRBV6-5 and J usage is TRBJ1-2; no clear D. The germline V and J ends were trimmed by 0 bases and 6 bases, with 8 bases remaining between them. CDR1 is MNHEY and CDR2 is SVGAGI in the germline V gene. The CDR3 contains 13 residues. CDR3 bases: TGTGCCAGCAGTTACTCGGCCGGGGATGGCTACACCTTC. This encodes CASSYSAGDGYTF.

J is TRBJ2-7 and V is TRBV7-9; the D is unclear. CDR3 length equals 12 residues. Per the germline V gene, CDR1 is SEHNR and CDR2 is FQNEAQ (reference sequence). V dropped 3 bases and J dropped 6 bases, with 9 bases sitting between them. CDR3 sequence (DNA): TGTGCCAGCAGCTTTCACGGCGGCGAGCAGTACTTC. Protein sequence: CASSFHGGEQYF.

The CDR3 sequence is CASSEMREGLGEQYF. Here the CDR3 DNA reads TGCGCCAGCAGTGAAATGCGGGAGGGCCTGGGGGAGCAGTACTTC. This chain joins TRBV10-1 and TRBJ2-7, with TRBD2 matching 9 bases. This CDR3 is 15 amino acids long. In germline, CDR1 is WNHNN, CDR2 SYGVQD (reference sequence). J was trimmed by 7 bases and V by 3 bases; bases with no gene match: 10.

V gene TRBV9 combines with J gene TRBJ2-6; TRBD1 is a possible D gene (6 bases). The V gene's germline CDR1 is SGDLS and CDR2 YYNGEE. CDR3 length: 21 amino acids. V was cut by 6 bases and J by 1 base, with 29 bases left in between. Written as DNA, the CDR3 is TGTGCCAGCACCTTGTTGCCCAACAGGGTTTATGCTGGATCTGGGGCCAACGTCCTGACTTTC. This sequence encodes CASTLLPNRVYAGSGANVLTF.